These T cell receptor beta chains were read from a single sample in a study of CD8 T cells in ankylosing spondylitis. MiXCR was run by TCRdb on the 5' RACE reads, yielding one entry per CDR3 protein. The sample includes about 540,000 distinct CDR3 sequences, about 13% of them seen just once. Sequencing input: blood, either unsorted or a sorted T cell fraction (not recorded which). The receptors originated from a male donor with ankylosing spondylitis. The CDR3 runs from the conserved cysteine through the conserved F or W. Each record gives: V gene, clone size, J gene, D gene, CDR3 DNA, CDR3 protein. D genes are given only for firm matches. Rows may omit the clone size; those that give it use once, few, many or a size class.

v_gene: TRBV11-3
abundance: -
j_gene: TRBJ1-1
d_gene: -
CDR3nt: TGTGCCAGCAGCCAAGAGGCCAGGGGATACACTGAAGCTTTCTTT
CDR3aa: CASSQEARGYTEAFF

v_gene: TRBV9
abundance: -
j_gene: TRBJ2-1
d_gene: -
CDR3nt: TGTGCCAGCAAGAAGGTGTTCTCCTACAATGAGCAGTTCTTC
CDR3aa: CASKKVFSYNEQFF

v_gene: TRBV5-5
abundance: -
j_gene: TRBJ2-2
d_gene: -
CDR3nt: TGTGCCAGCAGCTCCGGGACGGGCGCGAACACCGGGGAGCTGTTTTTT
CDR3aa: CASSSGTGANTGELFF

v_gene: TRBV3-1
abundance: -
j_gene: TRBJ2-7
d_gene: -
CDR3nt: TGTGCCAGCAGCCAACGGAAACTCCGAGGGTTGTCAGGCGAGCAGTACTTC
CDR3aa: CASSQRKLRGLSGEQYF

v_gene: TRBV7-9
abundance: -
j_gene: TRBJ1-1
d_gene: TRBD1
CDR3nt: TGTGCCAGCAGCTTAGTTGACAGGGACACTGAAGCTTTCTTT
CDR3aa: CASSLVDRDTEAFF

v_gene: TRBV12-3/TRBV12-4
abundance: few
j_gene: TRBJ2-1
d_gene: -
CDR3nt: TGTGCCAGCAGTTTATTTGGACTCCCCAATGAGCAGTTCTTC
CDR3aa: CASSLFGLPNEQFF

v_gene: TRBV7-2
abundance: -
j_gene: TRBJ1-3
d_gene: TRBD1
CDR3nt: TGTGCCAGCAGCCCGGGACAGGTTCTTGGAAACACCATATATTTT
CDR3aa: CASSPGQVLGNTIYF

v_gene: TRBV29-1
abundance: -
j_gene: TRBJ2-7
d_gene: TRBD2
CDR3nt: TGCAGCGTTAACGGGACTAACGAGCAGTACTTC
CDR3aa: CSVNGTNEQYF

v_gene: TRBV7-9
abundance: -
j_gene: TRBJ2-3
d_gene: -
CDR3nt: TGTGCCAGCAGCTTTTCGTTTACCTGGGCGGATACGCAGTATTTT
CDR3aa: CASSFSFTWADTQYF

v_gene: TRBV3-1
abundance: -
j_gene: TRBJ2-5
d_gene: -
CDR3nt: TGTGCCAGCAGCCAAGATGGGAGACCGTTGGAGACCCAGTACTTC
CDR3aa: CASSQDGRPLETQYF

v_gene: TRBV6-1
abundance: -
j_gene: TRBJ1-2
d_gene: TRBD1
CDR3nt: TGTGCCAGCAGTGAAAATACCGGGACAGCCTATGGCTACACCTTC
CDR3aa: CASSENTGTAYGYTF

v_gene: TRBV2
abundance: many
j_gene: TRBJ1-1
d_gene: -
CDR3nt: TGTGCCAGCAGTGACGAAGTAAACACTGAAGCTTTCTTT
CDR3aa: CASSDEVNTEAFF

v_gene: TRBV3-1
abundance: -
j_gene: TRBJ1-3
d_gene: -
CDR3nt: TGTGCCAGCAGCCACCTAGGATTCGGGCACACCATATATTTT
CDR3aa: CASSHLGFGHTIYF

v_gene: TRBV5-1
abundance: many
j_gene: TRBJ2-5
d_gene: -
CDR3nt: TGCGCCAGCAGCGTAATCTCCAAGGGAGAGACCCAGTACTTC
CDR3aa: CASSVISKGETQYF

v_gene: TRBV3-1
abundance: -
j_gene: TRBJ1-1
d_gene: -
CDR3nt: TGTGCCAGCAGCCCACGAAGGTCGAACACTGAAGCTTTCTTT
CDR3aa: CASSPRRSNTEAFF

v_gene: TRBV5-1
abundance: many
j_gene: TRBJ1-2
d_gene: -
CDR3nt: TGCGCCAGCAGCCCGGGAGGTACTACCGGGCCCTATGGCTACACCTTC
CDR3aa: CASSPGGTTGPYGYTF

v_gene: TRBV5-1
abundance: -
j_gene: TRBJ1-6
d_gene: -
CDR3nt: TGCGCCAGCAGCTTAGAAGGGTTCCAGCGGCCACCCCTCCACTTT
CDR3aa: CASSLEGFQRPPLHF

v_gene: TRBV29-1
abundance: few
j_gene: TRBJ1-1
d_gene: TRBD1
CDR3nt: TGCAGCGCCCGGAGTCCAGGGGGCAGGACTGAAGCTTTCTTT
CDR3aa: CSARSPGGRTEAFF

v_gene: TRBV12-3/TRBV12-4
abundance: many
j_gene: TRBJ1-1
d_gene: -
CDR3nt: TGTGCCAGCAGTTCTCACCAGGGCACTGAAGCTTTCTTT
CDR3aa: CASSSHQGTEAFF

v_gene: TRBV10-3
abundance: -
j_gene: TRBJ1-5
d_gene: -
CDR3nt: TGTGCCATCAGCTGGGACCGCAATCAGCCCCAGCATTTT
CDR3aa: CAISWDRNQPQHF

v_gene: TRBV28
abundance: -
j_gene: TRBJ2-7
d_gene: -
CDR3nt: TGTGCCAGCAGCCCCTGGGAGTCTGGGGAGCAGTACTTC
CDR3aa: CASSPWESGEQYF

v_gene: TRBV12-3/TRBV12-4
abundance: few
j_gene: TRBJ2-6
d_gene: TRBD1
CDR3nt: TGTGCCAGCAGTTCCCCGGGACAGGGGTATCACGGGGCCAACGTCCTGACTTTC
CDR3aa: CASSSPGQGYHGANVLTF

v_gene: TRBV12-3/TRBV12-4
abundance: few
j_gene: TRBJ1-5
d_gene: TRBD1
CDR3nt: TGTGCCAGCACCCCGACAGGGTCCCCTCAGCCCCAGCATTTT
CDR3aa: CASTPTGSPQPQHF

v_gene: TRBV10-3
abundance: few
j_gene: TRBJ1-2
d_gene: -
CDR3nt: TGTGCCATCAGTGATCCGGTGGCTGGCTACACCTTC
CDR3aa: CAISDPVAGYTF

v_gene: TRBV15
abundance: -
j_gene: TRBJ2-1
d_gene: -
CDR3nt: TGTGCCACCAGCAGAGCCCCCCCACAGGGCAGCTCCTACAATGAGCAGTTCTTC
CDR3aa: CATSRAPPQGSSYNEQFF

v_gene: TRBV29-1
abundance: many
j_gene: TRBJ2-3
d_gene: -
CDR3nt: TGCAGCGTTGAAGAGGAGGGGCCAGGCACAGATACGCAGTATTTT
CDR3aa: CSVEEEGPGTDTQYF

v_gene: TRBV20-1
abundance: -
j_gene: TRBJ2-3
d_gene: -
CDR3nt: TGCAGTGCCCCGACAGCCACAGATACGCAGTATTTT
CDR3aa: CSAPTATDTQYF

v_gene: TRBV20-1
abundance: -
j_gene: TRBJ2-2
d_gene: -
CDR3nt: TGCAGTGCCCGACGAGTGGGCACCGGGGAGCTGTTTTTT
CDR3aa: CSARRVGTGELFF

v_gene: TRBV20-1
abundance: -
j_gene: TRBJ2-1
d_gene: TRBD2
CDR3nt: TGCAGTGCTAGAGATCGCGGGGGGGCTAGGGAGCTTGAGCAGTTCTTC
CDR3aa: CSARDRGGARELEQFF

v_gene: TRBV24-1
abundance: -
j_gene: TRBJ2-2
d_gene: -
CDR3nt: TGTGCCACCAGTGATCTGGGGGCCACGAACACCGGGGAGCTGTTTTTT
CDR3aa: CATSDLGATNTGELFF

v_gene: TRBV24-1
abundance: -
j_gene: TRBJ2-1
d_gene: -
CDR3nt: TGTGCCACCAGTGATCCCCGTCATTACAATGAGCAGTTCTTC
CDR3aa: CATSDPRHYNEQFF

v_gene: TRBV20-1
abundance: -
j_gene: TRBJ2-5
d_gene: -
CDR3nt: TGCAGTGCTAGGGCACAAGAGACCCAGTACTTC
CDR3aa: CSARAQETQYF

v_gene: TRBV20-1
abundance: -
j_gene: TRBJ2-7
d_gene: TRBD2
CDR3nt: TGCAGTGCTAGAGCCCTAGCGGGACTATCGTACGAGCAGTACTTC
CDR3aa: CSARALAGLSYEQYF

v_gene: TRBV12-3/TRBV12-4
abundance: -
j_gene: TRBJ2-1
d_gene: -
CDR3nt: TGTGCCAGCAGGGGGGAGAAGGGGCACAATGAGCAGTTCTTC
CDR3aa: CASRGEKGHNEQFF

v_gene: TRBV4-2
abundance: many
j_gene: TRBJ1-5
d_gene: TRBD1
CDR3nt: TGTGCCAGCAGCCAGGGGGGACAGGGTCCCAGTCAGCCCCAGCATTTT
CDR3aa: CASSQGGQGPSQPQHF

v_gene: TRBV20-1
abundance: few
j_gene: TRBJ2-1
d_gene: TRBD1
CDR3nt: TGCAGTGCTAGTTCGGGACAGGCTGCGAATGAGCAGTTCTTC
CDR3aa: CSASSGQAANEQFF

v_gene: TRBV19
abundance: -
j_gene: TRBJ2-2
d_gene: TRBD1
CDR3nt: TGTGCCAGTAGTACGCAGGGGGCTGGTGCCGGGGAGCTGTTTTTT
CDR3aa: CASSTQGAGAGELFF

v_gene: TRBV18
abundance: few
j_gene: TRBJ1-4
d_gene: -
CDR3nt: TGTGCCAGCTCACTCCGGGACGGAGGCACTAATGAAAAACTGTTTTTT
CDR3aa: CASSLRDGGTNEKLFF

v_gene: TRBV7-6
abundance: -
j_gene: TRBJ1-5
d_gene: -
CDR3nt: TGTGCCAGCAGCTTACTGGGTGGTCATCAGCCCCAGCATTTT
CDR3aa: CASSLLGGHQPQHF

v_gene: TRBV30
abundance: -
j_gene: TRBJ2-1
d_gene: TRBD2
CDR3nt: TGTGCCTGGAGTGTAAGTCGGACTAGCAACCGCTATGAGCAGTTCTTC
CDR3aa: CAWSVSRTSNRYEQFF

v_gene: TRBV3-1
abundance: few
j_gene: TRBJ1-1
d_gene: -
CDR3nt: TGTGCCAGCAGCCTACAGGGCAGGGCTGAAGCTTTCTTT
CDR3aa: CASSLQGRAEAFF

v_gene: TRBV10-3
abundance: -
j_gene: TRBJ2-5
d_gene: TRBD1
CDR3nt: TGTGCCATCAGTGAAGGACAGGGAGAGACCCAGTACTTC
CDR3aa: CAISEGQGETQYF

v_gene: TRBV11-2
abundance: -
j_gene: TRBJ2-7
d_gene: TRBD1
CDR3nt: TGTGCCAGCAGCTGGGACAGGGTCGAGGGGGTTTACGAGCAGTACTTC
CDR3aa: CASSWDRVEGVYEQYF

v_gene: TRBV6-1
abundance: few
j_gene: TRBJ2-2
d_gene: TRBD2
CDR3nt: TGTGCCAGCCCCTCGGGGGGGATCACCGGGGAGCTGTTTTTT
CDR3aa: CASPSGGITGELFF

v_gene: TRBV18
abundance: few
j_gene: TRBJ1-2
d_gene: -
CDR3nt: TGTGCCAGCTCCCGTTCGCGGGATTTCGATTATGGCTACACCTTC
CDR3aa: CASSRSRDFDYGYTF

v_gene: TRBV15
abundance: few
j_gene: TRBJ1-1
d_gene: -
CDR3nt: TGTGCCACCAGCGCCCGAGAGCTCGGGACTGAAGCTTTCTTT
CDR3aa: CATSARELGTEAFF

v_gene: TRBV5-1
abundance: few
j_gene: TRBJ2-3
d_gene: -
CDR3nt: TGCGCCAGCAGCTTGGTTCCCTTGGAGGCTATACGGGATAGCACAGATACGCAGTATTTT
CDR3aa: CASSLVPLEAIRDSTDTQYF

v_gene: TRBV9
abundance: -
j_gene: TRBJ1-1
d_gene: -
CDR3nt: TGTGCCAGCAGCGTAGATTCGGGGAACACTGAAGCTTTCTTT
CDR3aa: CASSVDSGNTEAFF

v_gene: TRBV6-1
abundance: few
j_gene: TRBJ1-1
d_gene: TRBD1
CDR3nt: TGTGCCAGCAGTGCTCTCGGGACAGGGGAGACTGAAGCTTTCTTT
CDR3aa: CASSALGTGETEAFF

v_gene: TRBV12-3/TRBV12-4
abundance: -
j_gene: TRBJ2-5
d_gene: -
CDR3nt: TGTGCCAGCAGTTTAGGCTGGCGTGGACAAGAGACCCAGTACTTC
CDR3aa: CASSLGWRGQETQYF

v_gene: TRBV7-2
abundance: -
j_gene: TRBJ2-3
d_gene: TRBD2
CDR3nt: TGTGCCAGCAGCTTTAGGGGACTAGCGGGAGAGTCAGATACGCAGTATTTT
CDR3aa: CASSFRGLAGESDTQYF

v_gene: TRBV20-1
abundance: few
j_gene: TRBJ1-1
d_gene: -
CDR3nt: TGCAGTGCCTTGGGGGGCCTCGCTGAAGCTTTCTTT
CDR3aa: CSALGGLAEAFF

v_gene: TRBV18
abundance: once
j_gene: TRBJ2-1
d_gene: TRBD2
CDR3nt: TGTGCCAGCTCGTCCGCGCTAGCGGGAGGAAATGAGCAGTTCTTC
CDR3aa: CASSSALAGGNEQFF

v_gene: TRBV6-2/TRBV6-3
abundance: few
j_gene: TRBJ2-7
d_gene: -
CDR3nt: TGTGCCAGCAGTTCTCCGACTGGAAGCTACGAGCAGTACTTC
CDR3aa: CASSSPTGSYEQYF

v_gene: TRBV5-1
abundance: -
j_gene: TRBJ1-2
d_gene: -
CDR3nt: TGCGCCAGCAGTCGATCGCCTCAGGGCCTCTATGGCTACACCTTC
CDR3aa: CASSRSPQGLYGYTF